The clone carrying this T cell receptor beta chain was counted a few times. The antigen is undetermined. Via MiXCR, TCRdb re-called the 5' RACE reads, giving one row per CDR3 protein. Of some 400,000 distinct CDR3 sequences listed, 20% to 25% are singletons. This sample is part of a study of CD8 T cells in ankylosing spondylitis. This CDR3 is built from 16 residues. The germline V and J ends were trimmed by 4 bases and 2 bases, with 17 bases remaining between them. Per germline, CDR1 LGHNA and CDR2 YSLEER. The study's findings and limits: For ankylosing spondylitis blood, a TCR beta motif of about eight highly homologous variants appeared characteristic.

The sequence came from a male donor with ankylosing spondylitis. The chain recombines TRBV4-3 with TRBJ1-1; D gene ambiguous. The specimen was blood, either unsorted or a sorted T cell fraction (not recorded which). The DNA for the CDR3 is TGCGCCAGCAGCCCCGGACCCTACCACCCTAACACTGAAGCTTTCTTT. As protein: CASSPGPYHPNTEAFF.